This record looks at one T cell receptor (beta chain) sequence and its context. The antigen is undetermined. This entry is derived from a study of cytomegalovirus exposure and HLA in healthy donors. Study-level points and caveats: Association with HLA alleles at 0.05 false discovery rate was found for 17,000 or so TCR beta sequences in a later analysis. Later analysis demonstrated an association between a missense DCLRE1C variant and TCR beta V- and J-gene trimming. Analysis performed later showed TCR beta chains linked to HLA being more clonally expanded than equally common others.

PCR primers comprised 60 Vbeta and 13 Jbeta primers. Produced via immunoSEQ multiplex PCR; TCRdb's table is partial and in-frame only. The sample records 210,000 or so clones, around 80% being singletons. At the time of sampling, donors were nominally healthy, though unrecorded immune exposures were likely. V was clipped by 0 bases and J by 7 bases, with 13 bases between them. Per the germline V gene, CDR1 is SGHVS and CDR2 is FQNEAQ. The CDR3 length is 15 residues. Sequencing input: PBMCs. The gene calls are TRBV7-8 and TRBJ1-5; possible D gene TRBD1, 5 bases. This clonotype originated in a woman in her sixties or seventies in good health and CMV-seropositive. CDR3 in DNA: TGTGCCAGCAGCTTAGCGCGGGGCCGGGGCCAGCCCCAGCATTTT. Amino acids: CASSLARGRGQPQHF.